This TCR beta chain was captured by sequencing in a study of blood T cell repertoires in COVID-19. A remark on this clone: Other DNA sequences in this specimen translate into the identical CDR3.

TCRdb's copy holds only in-frame clones and misses some; the assay was immunoSEQ multiplex PCR. The sample lists some 370,000 clones; less than 90% were seen once. Trimming pared 4 bases from V and 5 bases from J, leaving 5 bases between. The CDR3 contains 10 residues. Looked up from germline, CDR1 is SQVTM and CDR2 is ANQGSEA. The rearrangement links TRBV29-1 to TRBJ1-1; D call uncertain. This TCR was recovered from a woman in her 50s who had recovered from COVID-19. Sequenced input: PBMCs or T cells enriched from blood (not recorded which). DNA for the CDR3: TGCAGCGTTGCCGGGACTGAAGCTTTCTTT. Amino acid sequence: CSVAGTEAFF. Supplemented by reference TRBV29-1 and TRBJ1-1, the full variable domain reads SAVISQKPSRDICQRGTSLTIQCQVDSQVTMMFWYRQQPGQSLTLIATANQGSEATYESGFVIDKFPISRPNLTFSTLTVSNMSPEDSSIYLCSVAGTEAFFGQGTRLTVV.